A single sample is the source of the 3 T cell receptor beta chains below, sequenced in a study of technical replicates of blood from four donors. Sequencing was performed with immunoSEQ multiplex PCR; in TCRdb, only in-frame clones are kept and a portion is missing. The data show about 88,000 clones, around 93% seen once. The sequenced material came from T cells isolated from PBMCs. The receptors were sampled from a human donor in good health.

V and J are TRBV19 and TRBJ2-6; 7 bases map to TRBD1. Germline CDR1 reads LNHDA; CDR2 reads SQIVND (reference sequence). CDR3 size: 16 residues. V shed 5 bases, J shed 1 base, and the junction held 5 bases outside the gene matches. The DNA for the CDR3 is TGTGCCAGTAGTTCGTTGACAGGGTCTGGGGCCAACGTCCTGACTTTC. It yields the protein CASSSLTGSGANVLTF. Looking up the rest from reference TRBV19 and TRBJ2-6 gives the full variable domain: DGGITQSPKYLFRKEGQNVTLSCEQNLNHDAMYWYRQDPGQGLRLIYYSQIVNDFQKGDIAEGYSVSREKKESFPLTVTSAQKNPTAFYLCASSSLTGSGANVLTFGAGSRLTVL.

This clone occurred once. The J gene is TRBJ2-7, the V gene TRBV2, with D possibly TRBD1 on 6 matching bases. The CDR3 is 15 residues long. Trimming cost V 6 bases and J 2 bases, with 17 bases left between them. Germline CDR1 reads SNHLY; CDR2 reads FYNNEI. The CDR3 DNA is TGTGCCAGCAGGCTCGGGCAGGGGAAGACCTACGAGCAGTACTTC. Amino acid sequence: CASRLGQGKTYEQYF.

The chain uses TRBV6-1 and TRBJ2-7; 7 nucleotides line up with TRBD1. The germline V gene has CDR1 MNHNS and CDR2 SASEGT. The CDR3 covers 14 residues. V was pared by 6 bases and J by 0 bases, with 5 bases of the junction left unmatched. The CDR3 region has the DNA TGTGCCAGCAGGGGACAGTGGAGCTCCTACGAGCAGTACTTC. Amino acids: CASRGQWSSYEQYF.